This TCR beta chain was captured by sequencing in a study of OX40 agonist ivuxolimab in advanced cancers. With respect to the entire study: Ivuxolimab, which targeted the costimulatory receptor OX40 (CD134), was an agonistic, fully human IgG2 monoclonal antibody. Intravenous ivuxolimab was administered to patients every 2 weeks at six dose levels: 0.01, 0.1, 0.3, 1.5, 3 and 10 mg/kg. Of the roughly 54 patients in dose escalation, approximately 20 had hepatocellular carcinoma, around 15 had melanoma, 9 had renal cell carcinoma and 9 had head and neck cancer. The dose-escalation cohort was almost 85% male with a mean age of about 58 years, ranging from about 23 to 85. Patients were allowed to have had prior anti-PD-1, anti-PD-L1 or anti-CTLA-4 therapy, and approximately 40% of the dose-escalation patients had been treated with checkpoint inhibitors. Partial responses were achieved by three dose-escalation patients, of whom one had hepatocellular carcinoma and two had cutaneous melanoma. Peripheral TCRbeta sequencing was intended to test whether TCR sequence diversity was altered and clonal T-cell expansion was caused by ivuxolimab. The paper reports the monotherapy dose-escalation portion (N of about 47 patients) of the phase I ivuxolimab trial.

The trial excluded patients who had a history of autoimmune disease or who were on systemic immunosuppression. In every dose cohort, peripheral blood was drawn for TCR sequencing at baseline, cycle 4 day 1, and cycle 7 day 1. Samples were obtained from an open-label, multicenter, first-in-human phase I dose-escalation trial of ivuxolimab. Adults with locally advanced or metastatic melanoma, renal cell, hepatocellular, or head and neck squamous cell carcinoma were enrolled in the trial. Before TCR sequencing, CD4+ and CD8+ T cells were separately sorted from peripheral blood. Relative to germline, V is 0 bases shorter and J is 7 bases shorter, with 13 bases between their ends. The CDR3 starts with the cysteine, ends with the phenylalanine, and has 15 residues. Only the CDR3 DNA stays, 45 bases, in frame from base 1. CDR1 and CDR2 were assigned from the germline V gene as MGHRA and YSYEKL. To sequence the TCRbeta CDR3 region, genomic DNA was isolated from the sorted cells. The immunoSEQ Assay was used to sequence the TCRbeta CDR3 regions. Held by TCRdb, this immuneACCESS table contains in-frame sequences only and omits some clones. Under half of the omission traces to an unresolved V gene where checked; the cause of the rest is unknown. The sample includes tens of thousands of clones, with around 82% observed a single time. The ten top clones hold around 2% of the sample.

As concerns this clone: What this receptor recognizes is not known. Base-call qualities are not available, and no considerably larger clone is one nucleotide away.

Beyond this particular receptor, the publication reports: After ivuxolimab, expanded clones were on average more numerous among CD8+ T cells than among CD4+ T cells. Antigen specificity was not determined for the clonally expanded peripheral T cells. At doses of 0.1 to 3.0 mg/kg, clonal expansion of both CD4+ and CD8+ blood T cells was observed from baseline to week 6. In the 0.1-3.0 mg/kg groups, partial responders were among the patients with the lowest normalized peripheral clonal expansion, particularly in CD8+ T cells. Low levels of normalized T-cell clonal expansion were also seen in some nonresponding patients.

The chain is encoded by TRBV4-1 joined to TRBJ2-1; the D gene cannot be resolved reliably. The TCR sequence derives from an adult with an advanced solid tumor such as melanoma, head and neck, liver or kidney cancer. Sequenced here: CD4+ or CD8+ T cells sorted from blood, sampled in a trial of the OX40 agonist ivuxolimab. CDR3 sequence: CASSQESFGLNEQFF. The nucleotide sequence is given as TGCGCCAGCAGCCAAGAAAGCTTCGGGCTTAATGAGCAGTTCTTC.